This T cell receptor (beta chain) was recorded in a study of glioma-infiltrating T cells. The iRepertoire nested amplicon-rescue multiplex PCR amplified TCR alpha and beta CDR3s from RNA. One entry per CDR3 protein, called by TCRdb with MiXCR from the multiplex PCR reads. The table records approximately 190,000 distinct CDR3 sequences, more than 25% of them present only once. This clonotype occurred many times. Trimming shortened V by 8 bases and J by 7 bases, and 2 bases separated the two germline ends. This CDR3 has 9 amino acids. Germline V gene sequence: CDR1 SGHVS, CDR2 FQNEAQ. This clonotype was obtained from a human donor with low-grade glioma or glioblastoma, undergoing nonglioma brain surgery, or in good health (not recorded which). The J gene is TRBJ2-2, the V gene TRBV7-8, with D hard to call. The sequenced sample was glioma tissue, nonneoplastic brain tissue, or PBMCs (not recorded which). This CDR3 is CASGGELFF. In DNA, the CDR3 is TGTGCCAGCGGCGGGGAGCTGTTTTTT.